A single sample gave rise to the 2 T cell receptor beta chains below, sequenced in a study of blood T cell repertoires in COVID-19. TCRdb's copy holds only in-frame clones and misses some; the assay was immunoSEQ multiplex PCR. Of some 300,000 clones in the sample, 88% were seen once. The specimen sequenced was PBMCs or T cells enriched from blood (not recorded which). Source of these receptors: a woman in her sixties in a cohort exposed to, infected with or recovered from COVID-19 (not recorded which).

This chain links TRBV28 with TRBJ1-1; a weak D match, TRBD1 (6 bases). CDR3 length equals 16 residues. Germline V gives CDR1 MDHEN, CDR2 SYDVKM. V lost 1 base and J 0 bases, leaving 12 bases between the germline ends. In DNA form, the CDR3 reads TGTGCCAGCAGTTTATACGATACAGGGCTGAACACTGAAGCTTTCTTT. Its translation is CASSLYDTGLNTEAFF.

For the CDR3, the DNA is TGTGCCAGCAGTTACTCGTCTAGCGGGAGTCGGGAGACCCAGTACTTC. Protein product: CASSYSSSGSRETQYF. The rearrangement joins TRBV6-6 to TRBJ2-5, with TRBD2 matching 10 bases. This CDR3 is built from 16 residues. The ends lost 0 bases at V and 5 bases at J; junction bases unmatched: 6. Germline CDR1 and CDR2: MNHNY and SVGAGI (reference sequence).